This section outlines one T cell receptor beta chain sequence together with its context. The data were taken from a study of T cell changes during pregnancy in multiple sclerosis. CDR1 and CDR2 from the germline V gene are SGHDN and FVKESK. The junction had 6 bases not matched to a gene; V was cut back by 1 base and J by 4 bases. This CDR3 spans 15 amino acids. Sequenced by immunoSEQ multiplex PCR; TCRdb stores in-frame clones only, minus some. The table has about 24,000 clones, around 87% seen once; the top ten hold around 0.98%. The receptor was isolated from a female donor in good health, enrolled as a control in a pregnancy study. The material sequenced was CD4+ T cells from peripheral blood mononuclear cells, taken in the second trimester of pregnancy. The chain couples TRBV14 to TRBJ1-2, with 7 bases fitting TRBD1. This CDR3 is CASSQVKGAGYGYTF. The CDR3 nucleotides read TGTGCCAGCAGCCAAGTAAAGGGGGCTGGCTATGGCTACACCTTC.